This TCR beta chain was captured in a study of siplizumab effects on memory and regulatory T cells. Study conclusions and caveats: Suppressive activity of Tregs proliferating in siplizumab cultures remained unconfirmed. Naive or memory phenotype assignment was not possible for roughly 75-97% of proliferating CD4+ or CD8+ clones. Siplizumab significantly reduced alloreactive sequences traceable to unstimulated CD4+ memory cells.

V lost 5 bases and J 4 bases, leaving 26 bases between the germline ends. The CDR3 is 18 residues long. Germline V gene lookup returns CDR1 SGHAT and CDR2 FQNNGV. Turning to this clone: The antigen remains unidentified.

The protocol was immunoSEQ multiplex PCR, while the TCRdb copy is restricted to in-frame clones and leaves out a portion. Among about 100,000 clones listed, 94% were seen once. This clonotype was sampled from a human donor in good health. J is TRBJ1-1 and V is TRBV11-2; the D gene is possibly TRBD1 (5 bases). The sample consisted of non-Treg CD4+ T cells sorted from blood. The CDR3 region is CASSPLSRDKEGATEAFF. Written as DNA, the CDR3 is TGTGCCAGCAGCCCCTTGAGCAGGGATAAAGAGGGAGCCACTGAAGCTTTCTTT.